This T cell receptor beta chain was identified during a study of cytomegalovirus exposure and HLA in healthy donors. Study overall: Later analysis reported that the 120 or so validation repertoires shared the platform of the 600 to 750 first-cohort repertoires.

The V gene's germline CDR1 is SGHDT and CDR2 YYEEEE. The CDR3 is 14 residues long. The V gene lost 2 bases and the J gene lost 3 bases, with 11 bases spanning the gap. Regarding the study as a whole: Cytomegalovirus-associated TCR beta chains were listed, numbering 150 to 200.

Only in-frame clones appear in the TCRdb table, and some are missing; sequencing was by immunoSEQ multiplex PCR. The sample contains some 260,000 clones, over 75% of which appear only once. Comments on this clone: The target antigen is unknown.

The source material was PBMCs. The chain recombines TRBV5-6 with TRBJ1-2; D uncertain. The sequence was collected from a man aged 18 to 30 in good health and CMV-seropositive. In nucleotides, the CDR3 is TGTGCCAGCAGCTTTTTCTCGAGCTACTATGGCTACACCTTC. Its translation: CASSFFSSYYGYTF.